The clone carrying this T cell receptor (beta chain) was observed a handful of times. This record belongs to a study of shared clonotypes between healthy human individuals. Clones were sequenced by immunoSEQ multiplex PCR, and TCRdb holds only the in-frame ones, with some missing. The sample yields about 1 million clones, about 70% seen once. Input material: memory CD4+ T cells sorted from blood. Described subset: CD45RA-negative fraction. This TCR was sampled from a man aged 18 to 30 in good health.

The CDR3 DNA reads TGTGCCAGCTCACCGGGACCCGGGGCATATGGCTACACCTTC. It is translated as CASSPGPGAYGYTF. V is TRBV18 and J is TRBJ1-2; a weak D match, TRBD1 (5 bases). The CDR3 consists of 14 residues. V was clipped by 3 bases and J by 5 bases, with 13 bases between them. Germline-derived CDR1 and CDR2 are KGHSH and LQKENI. The full variable domain, rest sourced from reference TRBV18 and TRBJ1-2, is NAGVMQNPRHLVRRRGQEARLRCSPMKGHSHVYWYRQLPEEGLKFMVYLQKENIIDESGMPKERFSAEFPKEGPSILRIQQVVRGDSAAYFCASSPGPGAYGYTFGSGTRLTVV.